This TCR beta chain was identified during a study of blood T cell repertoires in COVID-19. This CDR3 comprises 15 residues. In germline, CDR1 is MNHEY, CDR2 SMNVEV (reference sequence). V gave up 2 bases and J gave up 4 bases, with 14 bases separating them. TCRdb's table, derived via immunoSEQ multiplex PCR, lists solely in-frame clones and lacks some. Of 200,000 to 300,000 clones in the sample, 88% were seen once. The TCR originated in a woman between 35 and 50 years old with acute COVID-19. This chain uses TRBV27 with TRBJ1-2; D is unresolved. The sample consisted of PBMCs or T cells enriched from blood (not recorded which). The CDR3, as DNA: TGTGCCAGCAGTTTAAGCCCCAACCCTGGCTATGGCTACACCTTC. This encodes CASSLSPNPGYGYTF.